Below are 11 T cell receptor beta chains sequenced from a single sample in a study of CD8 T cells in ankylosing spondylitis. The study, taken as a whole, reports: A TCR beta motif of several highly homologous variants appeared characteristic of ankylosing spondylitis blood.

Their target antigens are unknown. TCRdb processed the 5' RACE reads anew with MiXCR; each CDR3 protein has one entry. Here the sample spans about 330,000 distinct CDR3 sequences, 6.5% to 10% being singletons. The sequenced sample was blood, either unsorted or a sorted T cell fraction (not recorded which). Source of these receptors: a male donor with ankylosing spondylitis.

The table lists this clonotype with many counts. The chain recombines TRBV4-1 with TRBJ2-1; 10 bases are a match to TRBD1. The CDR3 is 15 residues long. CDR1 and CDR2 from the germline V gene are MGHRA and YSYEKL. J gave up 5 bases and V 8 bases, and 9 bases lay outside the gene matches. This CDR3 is CASSRGQGSDNEQFF. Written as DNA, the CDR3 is TGCGCCAGCTCCCGGGGACAGGGGTCGGACAATGAGCAGTTCTTC.

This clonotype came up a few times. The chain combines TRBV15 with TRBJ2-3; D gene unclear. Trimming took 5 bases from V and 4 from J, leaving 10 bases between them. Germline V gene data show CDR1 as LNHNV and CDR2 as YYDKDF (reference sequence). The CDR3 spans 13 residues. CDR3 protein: CATSLGSADTQYF. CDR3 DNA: TGTGCCACCAGCTTGGGTTCCGCAGATACGCAGTATTTT. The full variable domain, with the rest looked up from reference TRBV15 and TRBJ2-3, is DAMVIQNPRYQVTQFGKPVTLSCSQTLNHNVMYWYQQKSSQAPKLLFHYYDKDFNNEADTPDNFQSRRPNTSFCFLDIRSPGLGDTAMYLCATSLGSADTQYFGPGTRLTVL.

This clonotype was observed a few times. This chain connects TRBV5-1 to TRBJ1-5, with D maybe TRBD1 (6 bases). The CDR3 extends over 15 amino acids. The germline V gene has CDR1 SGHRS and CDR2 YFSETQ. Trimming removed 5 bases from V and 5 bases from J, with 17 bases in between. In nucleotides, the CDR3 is TGCGCCAGCAGTCCCGTTGGGGGCCGGGATCAGCCCCAGCATTTT. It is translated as CASSPVGGRDQPQHF.

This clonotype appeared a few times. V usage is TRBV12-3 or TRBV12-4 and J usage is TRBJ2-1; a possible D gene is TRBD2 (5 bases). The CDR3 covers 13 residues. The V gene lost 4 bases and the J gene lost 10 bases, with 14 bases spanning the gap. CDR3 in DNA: TGTGCCAGCAGTTCGTCCGGGATCGAAGAGCAGTTCTTC. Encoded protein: CASSSSGIEEQFF.

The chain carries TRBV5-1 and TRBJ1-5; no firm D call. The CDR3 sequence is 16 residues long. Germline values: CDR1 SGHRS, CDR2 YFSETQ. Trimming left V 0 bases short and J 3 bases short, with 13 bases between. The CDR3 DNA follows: TGCGCCAGCAGCTTGGCGGCGGGTGGCCACAATCAGCCCCAGCATTTT. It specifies CASSLAAGGHNQPQHF.

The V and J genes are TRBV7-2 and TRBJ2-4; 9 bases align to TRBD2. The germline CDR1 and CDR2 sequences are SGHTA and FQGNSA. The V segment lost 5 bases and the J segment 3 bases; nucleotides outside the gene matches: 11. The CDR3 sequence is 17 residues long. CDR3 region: CASSRIPSGVVKNIQYF. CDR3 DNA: TGTGCCAGCAGCAGAATTCCTAGCGGGGTAGTCAAAAACATTCAGTACTTC.

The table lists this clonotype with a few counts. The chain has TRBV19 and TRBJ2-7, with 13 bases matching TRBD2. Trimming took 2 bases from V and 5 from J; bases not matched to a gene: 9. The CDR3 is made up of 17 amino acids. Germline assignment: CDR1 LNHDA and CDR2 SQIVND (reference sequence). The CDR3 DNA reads TGTGCCAGTAGTATATCTCAACTAGCGGGAGGGCCTCACGAGCAGTACTTC. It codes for CASSISQLAGGPHEQYF.

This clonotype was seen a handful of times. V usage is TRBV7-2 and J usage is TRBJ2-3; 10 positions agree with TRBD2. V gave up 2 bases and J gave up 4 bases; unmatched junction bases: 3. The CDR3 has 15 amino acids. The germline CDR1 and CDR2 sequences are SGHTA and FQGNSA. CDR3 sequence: CASSLLAGDSDTQYF. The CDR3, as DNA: TGTGCCAGCAGCTTACTAGCGGGAGACTCAGATACGCAGTATTTT.

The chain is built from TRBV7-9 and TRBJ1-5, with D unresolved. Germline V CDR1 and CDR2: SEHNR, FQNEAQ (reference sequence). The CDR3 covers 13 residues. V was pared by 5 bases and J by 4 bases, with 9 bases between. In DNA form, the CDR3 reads TGTGCCAGCAGCCCAGACGGGAATCAGCCCCAGCATTTT. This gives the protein CASSPDGNQPQHF.

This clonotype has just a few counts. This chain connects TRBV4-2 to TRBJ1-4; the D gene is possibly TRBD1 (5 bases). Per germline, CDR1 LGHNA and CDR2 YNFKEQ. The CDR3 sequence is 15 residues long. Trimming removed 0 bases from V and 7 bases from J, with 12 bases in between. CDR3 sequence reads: CASSQDLGGVEKLFF. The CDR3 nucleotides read TGTGCCAGCAGCCAAGATCTGGGGGGAGTTGAAAAACTGTTTTTT.

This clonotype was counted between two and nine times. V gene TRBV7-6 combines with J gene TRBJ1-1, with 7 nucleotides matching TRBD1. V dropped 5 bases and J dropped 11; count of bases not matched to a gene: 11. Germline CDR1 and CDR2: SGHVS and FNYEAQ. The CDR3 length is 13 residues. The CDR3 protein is CASSLETGLDAFF. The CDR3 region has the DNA TGTGCCAGCAGCCTAGAGACAGGGCTGGACGCTTTCTTT.